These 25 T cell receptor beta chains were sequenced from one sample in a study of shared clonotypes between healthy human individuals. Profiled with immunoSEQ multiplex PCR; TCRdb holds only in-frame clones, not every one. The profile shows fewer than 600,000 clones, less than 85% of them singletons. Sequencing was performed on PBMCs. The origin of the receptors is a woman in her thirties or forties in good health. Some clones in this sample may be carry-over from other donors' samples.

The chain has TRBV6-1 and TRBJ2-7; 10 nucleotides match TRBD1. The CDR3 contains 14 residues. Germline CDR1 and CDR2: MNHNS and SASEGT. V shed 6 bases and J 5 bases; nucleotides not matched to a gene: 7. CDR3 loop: CASRKTGGGHEQYF. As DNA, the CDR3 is TGTGCCAGCAGGAAGACAGGGGGCGGACACGAGCAGTACTTC.

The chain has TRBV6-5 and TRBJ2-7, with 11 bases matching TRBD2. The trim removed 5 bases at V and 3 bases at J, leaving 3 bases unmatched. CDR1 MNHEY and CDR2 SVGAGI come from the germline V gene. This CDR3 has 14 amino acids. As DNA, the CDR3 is TGTGCCAGCAGTCCGACTAGCGGGATCTACGAGCAGTACTTC. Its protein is CASSPTSGIYEQYF.

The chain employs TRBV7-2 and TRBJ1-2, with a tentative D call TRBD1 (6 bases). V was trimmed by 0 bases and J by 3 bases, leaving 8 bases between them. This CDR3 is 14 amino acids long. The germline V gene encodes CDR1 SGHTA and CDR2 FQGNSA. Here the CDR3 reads CASSLATGYYGYTF. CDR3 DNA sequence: TGTGCCAGCAGCTTAGCTACAGGGTACTATGGCTACACCTTC.

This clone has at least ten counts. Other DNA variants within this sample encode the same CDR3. The CDR3 nucleotides read TGTGCCAGCAGTTTAAGGCTCTATGGCTACACCTTC. Protein: CASSLRLYGYTF. The chain employs TRBV28 and TRBJ1-2; D gene ambiguous. Germline assignment: CDR1 MDHEN and CDR2 SYDVKM. Between the trimmed V and J ends, which lost 2 bases and 4 bases, there was a span of 5 bases. This CDR3 contains 12 residues.

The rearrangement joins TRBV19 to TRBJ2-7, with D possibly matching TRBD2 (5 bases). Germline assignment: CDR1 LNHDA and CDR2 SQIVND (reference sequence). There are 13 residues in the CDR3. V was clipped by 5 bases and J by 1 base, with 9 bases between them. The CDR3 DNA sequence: TGTGCCAGTAGTGCGGGCAGTTCCTACGAGCAGTACTTC. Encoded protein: CASSAGSSYEQYF. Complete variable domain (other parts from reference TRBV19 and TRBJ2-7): DGGITQSPKYLFRKEGQNVTLSCEQNLNHDAMYWYRQDPGQGLRLIYYSQIVNDFQKGDIAEGYSVSREKKESFPLTVTSAQKNPTAFYLCASSAGSSYEQYFGPGTRLTVT.

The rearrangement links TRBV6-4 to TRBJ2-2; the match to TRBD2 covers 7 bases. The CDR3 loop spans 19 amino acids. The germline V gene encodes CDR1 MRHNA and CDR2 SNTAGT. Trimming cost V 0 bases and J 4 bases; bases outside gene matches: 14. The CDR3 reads CASSDSAGGAGDPTGELFF. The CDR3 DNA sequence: TGTGCCAGCAGTGACTCGGCTGGCGGGGCGGGAGACCCCACCGGGGAGCTGTTTTTT.

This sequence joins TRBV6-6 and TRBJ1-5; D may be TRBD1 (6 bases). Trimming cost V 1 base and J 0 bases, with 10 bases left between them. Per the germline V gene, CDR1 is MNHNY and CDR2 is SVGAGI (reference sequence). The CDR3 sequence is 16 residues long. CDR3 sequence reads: CASSYWTVNSNQPQHF. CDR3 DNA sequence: TGTGCCAGCAGTTACTGGACAGTAAATAGCAATCAGCCCCAGCATTTT.

DNA of the CDR3: TGTGCCATCAGTGAGTCGATCCCGGGACAGGGGGGAATTGCGTCCGGGGAGCTGTTTTTT. Translated, it gives CAISESIPGQGGIASGELFF. J is TRBJ2-2 and V is TRBV10-3; 11 nucleotides line up with TRBD1. The CDR3 covers 20 residues. CDR1 and CDR2 from the germline V gene are ENHRY and SYGVKD. V lost 0 bases and J lost 6; bases outside the gene matches: 15.

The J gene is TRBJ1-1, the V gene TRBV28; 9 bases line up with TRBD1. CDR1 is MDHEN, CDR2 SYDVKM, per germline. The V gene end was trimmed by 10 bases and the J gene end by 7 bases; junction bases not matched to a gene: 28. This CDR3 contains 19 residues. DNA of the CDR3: TGTGCCACCAGGGACCCCTCTTTGAGGACAGGGGCGGAGGGGGATGAAGCTTTCTTT. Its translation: CATRDPSLRTGAEGDEAFF.

Here the CDR3 reads CASSPLGTQYF. CDR3 bases: TGTGCCAGCTCACCACTGGGTACGCAGTATTTT. This chain joins TRBV18 and TRBJ2-3; D is undetermined. CDR1 is KGHSH and CDR2 is LQKENI in the germline V gene. Between the trimmed V and J ends, which lost 1 base and 8 bases, there was a span of 4 bases. The CDR3 loop spans 11 amino acids.

CDR3: CASSVLAGGYTDTQYF. The CDR3 DNA is TGTGCCAGCAGCGTCCTAGCGGGAGGATACACAGATACGCAGTATTTT. V is TRBV7-8 and J is TRBJ2-3, with 11 bases matching TRBD2. The junction had 6 bases not matched to a gene; V was cut back by 5 bases and J by 2 bases. CDR1 and CDR2 from the germline V gene are SGHVS and FQNEAQ. This CDR3 is 16 amino acids long.

CDR3 region: CASGLTLQGAGIATNEKLFF. The CDR3 nucleotides are TGTGCTAGTGGTTTGACCCTACAGGGGGCAGGTATTGCAACTAATGAAAAACTGTTTTTT. The gene calls are TRBV12-5 and TRBJ1-4; the match to TRBD1 covers 9 bases. The V segment lost 2 bases and the J segment 0 bases; nucleotides outside the gene matches: 13. Per germline, CDR1 LGHNT and CDR2 FRNRAP. The CDR3 covers 20 residues.

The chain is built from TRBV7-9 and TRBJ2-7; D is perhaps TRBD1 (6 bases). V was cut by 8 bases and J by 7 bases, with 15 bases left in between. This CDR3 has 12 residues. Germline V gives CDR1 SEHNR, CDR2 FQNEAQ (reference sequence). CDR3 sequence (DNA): TGTGCCAGCGCTGGGGGCCAGGGGGAGCAGTACTTC. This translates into CASAGGQGEQYF. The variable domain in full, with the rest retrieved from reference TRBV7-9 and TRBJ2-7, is DTGVSQNPRHKITKRGQNVTFRCDPISEHNRLYWYRQTLGQGPEFLTYFQNEAQLEKSRLLSDRFSAERPKGSFSTLEIQRTEQGDSAMYLCASAGGQGEQYFGPGTRLTVT.

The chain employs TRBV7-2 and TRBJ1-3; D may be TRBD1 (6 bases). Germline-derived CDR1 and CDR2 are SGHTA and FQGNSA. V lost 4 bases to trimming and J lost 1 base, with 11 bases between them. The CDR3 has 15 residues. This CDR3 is CASSWQTGSGNTIYF. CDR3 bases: TGTGCCAGCAGCTGGCAAACAGGGTCTGGAAACACCATATATTTT. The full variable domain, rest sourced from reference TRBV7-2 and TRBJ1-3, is GAGVSQSPSNKVTEKGKDVELRCDPISGHTALYWYRQSLGQGLEFLIYFQGNSAPDKSGLPSDRFSAERTGGSVSTLTIQRTQQEDSAVYLCASSWQTGSGNTIYFGEGSWLTVV.

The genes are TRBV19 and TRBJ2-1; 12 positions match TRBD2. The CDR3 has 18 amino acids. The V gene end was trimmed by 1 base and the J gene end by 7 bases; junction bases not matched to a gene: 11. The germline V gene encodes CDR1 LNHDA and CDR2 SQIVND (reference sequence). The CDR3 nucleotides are TGTGCCAGTAGTATAGGTCTAGCGGGAGGGCGGCAGGGAAATGAGCAGTTCTTC. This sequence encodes CASSIGLAGGRQGNEQFF.

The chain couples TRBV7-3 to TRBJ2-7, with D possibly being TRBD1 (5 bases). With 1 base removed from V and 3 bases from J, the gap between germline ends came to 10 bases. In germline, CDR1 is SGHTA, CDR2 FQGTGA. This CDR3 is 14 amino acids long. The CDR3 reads CASSLNGRDYEQYF. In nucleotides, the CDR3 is TGTGCCAGCAGCTTAAACGGCAGGGACTACGAGCAGTACTTC.

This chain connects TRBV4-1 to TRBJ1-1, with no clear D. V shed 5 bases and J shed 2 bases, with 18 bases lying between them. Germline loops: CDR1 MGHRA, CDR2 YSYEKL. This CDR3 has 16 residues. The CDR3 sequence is CASSSAIWPFNTEAFF. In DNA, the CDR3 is TGCGCCAGCAGCTCAGCAATCTGGCCGTTTAACACTGAAGCTTTCTTT.

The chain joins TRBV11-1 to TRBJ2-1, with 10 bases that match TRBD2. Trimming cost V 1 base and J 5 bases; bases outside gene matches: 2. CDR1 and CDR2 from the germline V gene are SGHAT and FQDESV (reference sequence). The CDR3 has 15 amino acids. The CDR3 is CASSLGTSGNNEQFF. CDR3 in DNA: TGTGCCAGCAGCTTAGGGACTAGCGGAAACAATGAGCAGTTCTTC.

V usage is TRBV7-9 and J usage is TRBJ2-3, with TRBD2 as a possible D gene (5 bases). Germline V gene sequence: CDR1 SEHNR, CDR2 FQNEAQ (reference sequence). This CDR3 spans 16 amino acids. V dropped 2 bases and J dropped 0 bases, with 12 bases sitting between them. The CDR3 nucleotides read TGTGCCAGCAGCTTATCTCGAGGCGGGAGCACAGATACGCAGTATTTT. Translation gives CASSLSRGGSTDTQYF.

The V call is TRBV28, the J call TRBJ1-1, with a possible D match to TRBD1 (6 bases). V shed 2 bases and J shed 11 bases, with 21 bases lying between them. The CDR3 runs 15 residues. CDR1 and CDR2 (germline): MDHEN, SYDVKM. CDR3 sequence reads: CASSLVGGGLVGAFF. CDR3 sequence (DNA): TGTGCCAGCAGTTTAGTGGGGGGCGGACTGGTCGGGGCTTTCTTT.

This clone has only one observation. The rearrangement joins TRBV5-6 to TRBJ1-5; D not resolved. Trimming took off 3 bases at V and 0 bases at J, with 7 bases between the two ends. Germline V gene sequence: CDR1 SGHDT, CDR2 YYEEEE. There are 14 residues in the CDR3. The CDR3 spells CASSSFYSNQPQHF. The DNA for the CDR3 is TGTGCCAGCAGCTCCTTCTATAGCAATCAGCCCCAGCATTTT.

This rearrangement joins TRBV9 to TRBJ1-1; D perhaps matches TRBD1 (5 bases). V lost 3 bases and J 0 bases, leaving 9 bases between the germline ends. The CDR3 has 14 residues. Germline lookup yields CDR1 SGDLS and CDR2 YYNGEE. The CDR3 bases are TGTGCCAGCAGCGCCGGACACCTGAACACTGAAGCTTTCTTT. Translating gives CASSAGHLNTEAFF.

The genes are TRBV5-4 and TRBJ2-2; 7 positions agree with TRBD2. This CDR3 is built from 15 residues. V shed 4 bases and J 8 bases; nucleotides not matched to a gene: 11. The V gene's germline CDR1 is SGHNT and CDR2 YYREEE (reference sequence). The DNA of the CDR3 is TGTGCCAGCAGCCCTAAGCGGGACGGGTTTGGGGAGCTGTTTTTT. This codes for CASSPKRDGFGELFF.

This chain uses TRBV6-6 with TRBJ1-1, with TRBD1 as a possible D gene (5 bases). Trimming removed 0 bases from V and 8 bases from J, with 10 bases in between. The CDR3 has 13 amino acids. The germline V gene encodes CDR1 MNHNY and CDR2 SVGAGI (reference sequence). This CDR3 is CASSYSLGEEAFF. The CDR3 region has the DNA TGTGCCAGCAGTTACTCGTTGGGGGAAGAAGCTTTCTTT.

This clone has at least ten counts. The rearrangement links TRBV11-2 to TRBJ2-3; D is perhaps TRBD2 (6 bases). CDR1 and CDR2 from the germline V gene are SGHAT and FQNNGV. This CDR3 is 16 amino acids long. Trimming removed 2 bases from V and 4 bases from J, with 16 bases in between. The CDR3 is CASSLLGAGTPDTQYF. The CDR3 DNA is TGTGCCAGCAGCTTATTAGGGGCGGGAACCCCAGATACGCAGTATTTT.